The entry below gives a single T cell receptor (beta chain) sequence along with its context. What it recognizes is unknown. Trimming took off 0 bases at V and 3 bases at J, with 13 bases between the two ends. This CDR3 spans 15 amino acids. Germline V gene sequence: CDR1 SGHRS, CDR2 YFSETQ. The record originates from a study of cytomegalovirus exposure and HLA in healthy donors. Study at large: A preliminary data release comprised around 85 million unique TCRs obtained from HLA-typed donors. The study placed 80% to 90% of its 350 to 400 genotyped donors in the Caucasian-associated ancestry cluster.

Findings of the study overall: An analysis was carried out at a later point. It showed that HLA-associated TCR beta chains were more clonally expanded than equally common non-associated chains.

Amplification used 60 Vbeta primers and 13 Jbeta primers. Repertoires were generated with immunoSEQ multiplex PCR, while TCRdb's copy carries only in-frame clones and drops some. The table lists 100,000 to 150,000 clones, 80% of them singletons. This chain joins TRBV5-1 and TRBJ2-7, with D possibly TRBD2 on 5 matching bases. Sequencing was performed on PBMCs. This receptor was obtained from a female donor in good health and CMV-seronegative. Written as DNA, the CDR3 is TGCGCCAGCAGCTTGGCGGCCGAGGGAGTCTACGAGCAGTACTTC. It translates to CASSLAAEGVYEQYF.